These 5 T cell receptor beta chains came from one sample sequenced in a study of blood T cell repertoires in COVID-19. Method: immunoSEQ multiplex PCR; TCRdb's copy keeps in-frame clones and lacks some. The top ten hold about 18% of the sample, which has about 130,000 clones, around 81% seen once. The material sequenced was peripheral blood. The receptors come from a man aged 25-45 years with COVID-19, enrolled during active disease.

The CDR3 spells CASSPPAGYEQYF. CDR3 DNA: TGTGCCAGCAGTCCCCCTGCGGGATACGAGCAGTACTTC. The chain couples TRBV12-3 or TRBV12-4 to TRBJ2-7; a weak D match, TRBD2 (6 bases). CDR3 length: 13 amino acids. V shed 5 bases and J shed 4 bases, with 12 bases lying between them.

The rearrangement links TRBV9 to TRBJ2-1, with D possibly matching TRBD2 (5 bases). The CDR3 is made up of 15 amino acids. The germline V gene encodes CDR1 SGDLS and CDR2 YYNGEE. Trimming left V 0 bases short and J 0 bases short, with 7 bases between. In DNA, the CDR3 is TGTGCCAGCAGCGTAGAGGCGGGCTCCTACAATGAGCAGTTCTTC. It encodes CASSVEAGSYNEQFF.

J is TRBJ2-7 and V is TRBV7-8; 9 nucleotides line up with TRBD1. Germline assignment: CDR1 SGHVS and CDR2 FQNEAQ. The junction had 7 bases not matched to a gene; V was cut back by 5 bases and J by 2 bases. There are 15 residues in the CDR3. CDR3: CASSQTGTGTYEQYF. The CDR3 bases are TGTGCCAGCAGCCAAACCGGGACAGGGACCTACGAGCAGTACTTC.

The chain recombines TRBV5-6 with TRBJ2-6; D remains ambiguous. This CDR3 is 17 amino acids long. The germline V and J ends were trimmed by 1 base and 0 bases, with 11 bases remaining between them. The V gene's germline CDR1 is SGHDT and CDR2 YYEEEE. The CDR3 DNA follows: TGTGCCAGCAGCTTGTTCACAGACGGCTCTGGGGCCAACGTCCTGACTTTC. Its protein is CASSLFTDGSGANVLTF. Full variable domain (remainder filled in from reference TRBV5-6 and TRBJ2-6): DAGVTQSPTHLIKTRGQQVTLRCSPKSGHDTVSWYQQALGQGPQFIFQYYEEEERQRGNFPDRFSGHQFPNYSSELNVNALLLGDSALYLCASSLFTDGSGANVLTFGAGSRLTVL.

This clone was observed a handful of times. The chain uses TRBV4-3 and TRBJ1-6; D remains unclear. Germline CDR1 reads LGHNA; CDR2 reads YSLEER. The CDR3 consists of 15 residues. V was trimmed by 4 bases and J by 0 bases, leaving 7 bases between them. The CDR3 DNA follows: TGCGCCAGCAGCCGCTCGAGCTCCTATAATTCACCCCTCCACTTT. This codes for CASSRSSSYNSPLHF.